A single sample is the source of the 28 T cell receptor beta chains below, sequenced in a study of T cell changes during pregnancy in multiple sclerosis. Sequenced by immunoSEQ multiplex PCR; TCRdb stores in-frame clones only, minus some. The repertoire holds some 74,000 clones, with almost 95% as singletons. The sample here was peripheral blood, taken before pregnancy. The receptors originated from a female donor with multiple sclerosis, enrolled in a pregnancy study.

The chain uses TRBV28 and TRBJ2-7; D is possibly TRBD2 (5 bases). This CDR3 region has 12 residues. Germline V lookup: CDR1 MDHEN, CDR2 SYDVKM. Trimming removed 0 bases from V and 5 bases from J, with 5 bases in between. The CDR3 reads CASSLWRDEQYF. The CDR3 DNA reads TGTGCCAGCAGTTTATGGCGGGACGAGCAGTACTTC.

This chain links TRBV5-5 with TRBJ2-1; 9 nucleotides line up with TRBD2. Germline V CDR1 and CDR2: SGHKS, YYEKEE (reference sequence). This CDR3 is 17 amino acids long. V lost 1 base, J lost 2 bases, and 7 bases stayed unmatched. In DNA form, the CDR3 reads TGTGCCAGCAGCTTGAAATTAGCGGGAGCCACCTACAATGAGCAGTTCTTC. It encodes CASSLKLAGATYNEQFF.

The V and J genes are TRBV5-1 and TRBJ2-3; a possible D gene is TRBD2 (7 bases). The length of the CDR3 is 14 residues. V gave up 6 bases and J gave up 8 bases, with 19 bases separating them. The V gene's germline CDR1 is SGHRS and CDR2 YFSETQ. The CDR3 DNA sequence: TGCGCCAGCAAGGGGGGGTCCGAGGCGTCTACGCAGTATTTT. This encodes CASKGGSEASTQYF. Full variable domain (remainder filled in from reference TRBV5-1 and TRBJ2-3): KAGVTQTPRYLIKTRGQQVTLSCSPISGHRSVSWYQQTPGQGLQFLFEYFSETQRNKGNFPGRFSGRQFSNSRSEMNVSTLELGDSALYLCASKGGSEASTQYFGPGTRLTVL.

The chain uses TRBV5-8 and TRBJ1-5; 8 positions match TRBD1. Germline CDR1 and CDR2: SGHTS and YDEGEE. The CDR3 covers 15 residues. V trimming: 4 bases; J trimming: 4 bases; junction bases outside the gene matches: 7. The DNA for the CDR3 is TGTGCCAGCAGCCCCACCCGGACAGGGAATCAGCCCCAGCATTTT. This translates into CASSPTRTGNQPQHF.

The CDR3 loop is CASNTGKNIQYF. The DNA for the CDR3 is TGTGCCAGCAATACGGGCAAAAACATTCAGTACTTC. V gene TRBV7-2 combines with J gene TRBJ2-4; D is ambiguous. Germline values: CDR1 SGHTA, CDR2 FQGNSA. This CDR3 spans 12 amino acids. Trimming took 7 bases from V and 3 from J, leaving 7 bases between them.

This chain links TRBV30 with TRBJ2-7; a possible D gene is TRBD2 (6 bases). From germline, CDR1 is GTSNPN and CDR2 SVGIG (reference sequence). CDR3 length: 13 residues. V shed 0 bases and J shed 6 bases, with 12 bases lying between them. The CDR3 DNA follows: TGTGCCTGGAGTGTACGGGGAGGCCTCGAGCAGTACTTC. It specifies CAWSVRGGLEQYF.

The chain couples TRBV7-9 to TRBJ1-4; no definite D call. This CDR3 has 12 amino acids. Trimming shortened V by 5 bases and J by 7 bases, and 8 bases separated the two germline ends. Looked up from germline, CDR1 is SEHNR and CDR2 is FQNEAQ (reference sequence). CDR3 DNA: TGTGCCAGCAGCCTCGGGGTTGAAAAACTGTTTTTT. This encodes CASSLGVEKLFF.

This clone was found once. The chain employs TRBV6-1 and TRBJ2-7, with D perhaps matching TRBD1 (6 bases). The CDR3 is 12 residues long. Trimming removed 6 bases at V and 4 bases at J, with 10 bases between. CDR1 and CDR2 from the germline V gene are MNHNS and SASEGT. CDR3 loop: CASSIRGYEQYF. CDR3 nucleotide sequence: TGTGCCAGCAGCATAAGGGGGTACGAGCAGTACTTC.

This chain connects TRBV4-3 to TRBJ2-7; maybe TRBD2 (6 bases). This CDR3 is built from 15 residues. Trimming cost V 5 bases and J 2 bases, with 16 bases left between them. CDR1 is LGHNA and CDR2 is YSLEER in the germline V gene. The CDR3, as DNA: TGCGCCAGCAGCGAACAGGCGGGGATGGCCTACGAGCAGTACTTC. It is translated as CASSEQAGMAYEQYF.

The chain couples TRBV27 to TRBJ2-1; 7 bases are shared with TRBD1. J lost 8 bases, V lost 4 bases, and 17 bases had no gene match. The CDR3 loop spans 17 amino acids. Germline V gene data show CDR1 as MNHEY and CDR2 as SMNVEV (reference sequence). As DNA, the CDR3 is TGTGCCAGCAGTTCTTCCCTTAGGGGGCCGAGAGCATATGAGCAGTTCTTC. It specifies CASSSSLRGPRAYEQFF.

The chain links TRBV7-3 to TRBJ2-3; possible D gene TRBD1, 7 bases. Germline-derived CDR1 and CDR2 are SGHTA and FQGTGA. This CDR3 has 17 amino acids. Trimming stripped 1 base from V and 0 bases from J, with 14 bases between. The CDR3 bases are TGTGCCAGCAGCTTAATCGGGCAGGGGGGAAGCACAGATACGCAGTATTTT. Translating gives CASSLIGQGGSTDTQYF.

V gene TRBV18 combines with J gene TRBJ2-7; 7 positions agree with TRBD1. This CDR3 region has 15 residues. From germline, CDR1 is KGHSH and CDR2 LQKENI. With V trimmed by 3 bases and J by 4 bases, 9 bases remained unmatched. DNA for the CDR3: TGTGCCAGCTCACCCACCGTGGGACAGATTTACGAGCAGTACTTC. Translating it yields CASSPTVGQIYEQYF. The whole variable domain, filled in from reference TRBV18 and TRBJ2-7, reads NAGVMQNPRHLVRRRGQEARLRCSPMKGHSHVYWYRQLPEEGLKFMVYLQKENIIDESGMPKERFSAEFPKEGPSILRIQQVVRGDSAAYFCASSPTVGQIYEQYFGPGTRLTVT.

This chain links TRBV4-3 with TRBJ2-2, with D possibly matching TRBD1 (6 bases). Germline V gene data show CDR1 as LGHNA and CDR2 as YSLEER. The CDR3 length is 15 residues. With 4 bases removed from V and 2 bases from J, the gap between germline ends came to 11 bases. Here the CDR3 DNA reads TGCGCCAGCAGCCGGGACACAGTCAACACCGGGGAGCTGTTTTTT. Its protein product is CASSRDTVNTGELFF.

V usage is TRBV6-1 and J usage is TRBJ2-7; 9 bases agree with TRBD2. Unmatched junction bases numbered 5, after V lost 0 bases and J lost 2 bases. Germline V lookup: CDR1 MNHNS, CDR2 SASEGT. The CDR3 spans 16 residues. The CDR3, as DNA: TGTGCCAGCAGTGAAGCCGCCGCTAGCGGGACCTACGAGCAGTACTTC. Protein product: CASSEAAASGTYEQYF.

The gene calls are TRBV15 and TRBJ1-1; weak D call: TRBD1 (6 bases). The CDR3 contains 14 residues. The germline CDR1 and CDR2 sequences are LNHNV and YYDKDF (reference sequence). Trimming took off 5 bases at V and 2 bases at J, with 12 bases between the two ends. The CDR3 protein is CATSEQGPNTEAFF. In DNA form, the CDR3 reads TGTGCCACCAGCGAACAGGGACCAAACACTGAAGCTTTCTTT.

Written as DNA, the CDR3 is TGTGCCAGCAGTGAACTCGCGGGAGGGTTGAATGAGCAGTTCTTC. Encoded protein: CASSELAGGLNEQFF. V is TRBV6-4 and J is TRBJ2-1; 9 bases line up with TRBD2. Germline trimming cut 3 bases from V and 7 bases from J; bases unmatched to any gene: 7. The CDR3 has 15 amino acids. CDR1 is MRHNA and CDR2 is SNTAGT in the germline V gene.

The chain recombines TRBV4-3 with TRBJ2-7; possibly TRBD1 for D (5 bases). The CDR3 length is 14 residues. The ends were cut back, 0 bases at V and 4 bases at J, with 10 bases in the middle. From germline, CDR1 is LGHNA and CDR2 YSLEER. CDR3 sequence (DNA): TGCGCCAGCAGCCAAGAAGCAGGGCGGTACGAGCAGTACTTC. Protein: CASSQEAGRYEQYF.

The chain links TRBV25-1 to TRBJ2-3; 8 nucleotides line up with TRBD2. V trimming: 3 bases; J trimming: 4 bases; junction bases outside the gene matches: 9. Per germline, CDR1 MGHDK and CDR2 SYGVNS. The CDR3 has 16 amino acids. For the CDR3, the DNA is TGTGCCAGCAGTGATCCGGGGCGGGAGGCGGCAGATACGCAGTATTTT. The encoded protein is CASSDPGREAADTQYF.

About this clone: A much more abundant neighbour one base away suggests this may be a read error. V gene TRBV4-2 combines with J gene TRBJ2-6; D is ambiguous. Trimming left V 0 bases short and J 0 bases short, with 6 bases between. This CDR3 contains 16 residues. Germline CDR1 is LGHNA and CDR2 is YNFKEQ. The DNA for the CDR3 is TGTGCCAGCAGCCAAGATGTGAGCTCTGGGGCCAACGTCCTGACTTTC. Its translation: CASSQDVSSGANVLTF.

The CDR3 sequence is CASSLGQQPQHF. CDR3 DNA sequence: TGTGCCAGCAGCTTAGGACAGCAGCCCCAGCATTTT. The rearrangement uses TRBV7-9 and TRBJ1-5, with a weak D call TRBD1 (5 bases). V lost 1 base and J 7 bases, leaving 5 bases between the germline ends. CDR3 length: 12 residues. CDR1 SEHNR and CDR2 FQNEAQ come from the germline V gene (reference sequence).

The rearrangement uses TRBV6-5 and TRBJ2-7, with TRBD1 as a possible D gene (5 bases). Per germline, CDR1 MNHEY and CDR2 SVGAGI. The CDR3 sequence is 12 residues long. V lost 6 bases, J lost 2 bases, and 8 bases lay in between. CDR3: CASRRQPYEQYF. The CDR3 DNA reads TGTGCCAGCAGACGACAGCCCTACGAGCAGTACTTC.

J is TRBJ2-2 and V is TRBV7-3; weak D call: TRBD1 (6 bases). CDR1 and CDR2 (germline): SGHTA, FQGTGA. Trimming removed 0 bases at V and 4 bases at J, with 12 bases between. The CDR3 has 16 amino acids. The CDR3 is CASSLTTGGVTGELFF. In nucleotides, the CDR3 is TGTGCCAGCAGCTTAACGACAGGAGGAGTCACCGGGGAGCTGTTTTTT.

This clone has only one observation. This chain links TRBV5-1 with TRBJ2-1; 15 nucleotides match TRBD2. V lost 4 bases and J lost 12; bases outside the gene matches: 5. The CDR3 is made up of 14 amino acids. From germline, CDR1 is SGHRS and CDR2 YFSETQ. The CDR3 bases are TGCGCCAGCAGCACGCGGACTAGCGGGGGGGGGCAGTTCTTC. The encoded protein is CASSTRTSGGGQFF.

The V call is TRBV6-5, the J call TRBJ2-7, with 8 bases that match TRBD1. Germline V gene data show CDR1 as MNHEY and CDR2 as SVGAGI. This CDR3 contains 15 residues. Trimming took 6 bases from V and 2 from J; bases not matched to a gene: 9. The CDR3 DNA sequence: TGTGCCAGCAGACCCGACAGGGGTCCAACCTACGAGCAGTACTTC. Protein product: CASRPDRGPTYEQYF.

The chain combines TRBV11-3 with TRBJ2-2, with TRBD1 matching 9 bases. V lost 2 bases to trimming and J lost 8 bases; unmatched junction nucleotides: 9. CDR1 and CDR2 (germline): SGHNT, YENEEA. The CDR3 has 16 residues. CDR3 nucleotides: TGTGCCAGCAGCTTATCTTGGACAGGGGCACAGGGGGAGCTGTTTTTT. It yields the protein CASSLSWTGAQGELFF.

The gene calls are TRBV19 and TRBJ1-2; weak D call: TRBD1 (6 bases). Germline lookup yields CDR1 LNHDA and CDR2 SQIVND (reference sequence). V lost 6 bases, J lost 2 bases, and 13 bases lay in between. This CDR3 spans 14 amino acids. The CDR3 sequence is CASRNTGFNYGYTF. In nucleotides, the CDR3 is TGTGCCAGTAGAAACACAGGGTTCAACTATGGCTACACCTTC.

This clone was found a few times. The chain joins TRBV7-2 to TRBJ2-1; the D gene is possibly TRBD2 (5 bases). The CDR3 runs 15 residues. V was cut by 4 bases and J by 6 bases, with 16 bases left in between. Germline V lookup: CDR1 SGHTA, CDR2 FQGNSA. CDR3 loop: CASSSYGSRANEQFF. The CDR3, as DNA: TGTGCCAGCAGCTCTTATGGGAGTCGGGCCAATGAGCAGTTCTTC.

V and J are TRBV15 and TRBJ2-2; D is unclear. Trimming took off 0 bases at V and 3 bases at J, with 5 bases between the two ends. The germline CDR1 and CDR2 sequences are LNHNV and YYDKDF (reference sequence). The CDR3 is 14 residues long. The CDR3 DNA sequence: TGTGCCACCAGCAGAGACCCGTACACCGGGGAGCTGTTTTTT. It yields the protein CATSRDPYTGELFF.